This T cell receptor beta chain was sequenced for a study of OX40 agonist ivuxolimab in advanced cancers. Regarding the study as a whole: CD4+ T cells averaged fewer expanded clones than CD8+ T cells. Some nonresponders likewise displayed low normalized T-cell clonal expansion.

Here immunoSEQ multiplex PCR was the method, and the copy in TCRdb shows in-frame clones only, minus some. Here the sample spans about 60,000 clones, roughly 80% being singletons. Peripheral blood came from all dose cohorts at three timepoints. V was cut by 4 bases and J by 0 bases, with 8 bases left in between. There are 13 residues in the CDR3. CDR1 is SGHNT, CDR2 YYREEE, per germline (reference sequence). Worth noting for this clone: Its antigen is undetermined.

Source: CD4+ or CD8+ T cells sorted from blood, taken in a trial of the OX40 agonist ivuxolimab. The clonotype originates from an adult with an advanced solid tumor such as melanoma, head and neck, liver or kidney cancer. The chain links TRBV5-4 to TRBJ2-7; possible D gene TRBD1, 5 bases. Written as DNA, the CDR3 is TGTGCCAGCAGCAGGGGCAGCTCCTACGAGCAGTACTTC. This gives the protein CASSRGSSYEQYF.